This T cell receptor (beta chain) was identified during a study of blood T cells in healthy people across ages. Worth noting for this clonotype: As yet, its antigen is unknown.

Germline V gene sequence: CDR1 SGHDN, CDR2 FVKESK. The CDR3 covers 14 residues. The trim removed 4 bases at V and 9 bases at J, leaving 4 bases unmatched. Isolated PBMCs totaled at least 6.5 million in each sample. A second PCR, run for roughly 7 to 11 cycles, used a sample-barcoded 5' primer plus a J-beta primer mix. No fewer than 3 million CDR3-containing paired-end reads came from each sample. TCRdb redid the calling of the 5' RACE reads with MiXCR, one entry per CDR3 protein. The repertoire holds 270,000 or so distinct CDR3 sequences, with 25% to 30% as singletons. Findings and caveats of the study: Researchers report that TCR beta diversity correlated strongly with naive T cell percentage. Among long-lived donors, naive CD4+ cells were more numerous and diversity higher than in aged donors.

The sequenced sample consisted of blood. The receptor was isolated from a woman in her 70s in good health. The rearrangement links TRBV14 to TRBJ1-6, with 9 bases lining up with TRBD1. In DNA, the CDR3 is TGTGCCAGCAGCCCCTGGACAGGGGTTTCACCCCTCCACTTT. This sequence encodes CASSPWTGVSPLHF.